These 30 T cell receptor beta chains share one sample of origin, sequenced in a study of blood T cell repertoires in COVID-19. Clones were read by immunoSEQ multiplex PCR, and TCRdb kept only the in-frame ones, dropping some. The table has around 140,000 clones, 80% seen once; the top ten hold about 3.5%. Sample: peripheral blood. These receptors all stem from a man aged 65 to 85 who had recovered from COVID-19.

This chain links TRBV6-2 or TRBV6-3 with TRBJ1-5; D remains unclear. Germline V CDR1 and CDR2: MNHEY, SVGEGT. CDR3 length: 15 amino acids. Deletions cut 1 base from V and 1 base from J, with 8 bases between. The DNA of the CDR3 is TGTGCCAGCAGTTACTTGGGCCAGAGCAATCAGCCCCAGCATTTT. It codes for CASSYLGQSNQPQHF.

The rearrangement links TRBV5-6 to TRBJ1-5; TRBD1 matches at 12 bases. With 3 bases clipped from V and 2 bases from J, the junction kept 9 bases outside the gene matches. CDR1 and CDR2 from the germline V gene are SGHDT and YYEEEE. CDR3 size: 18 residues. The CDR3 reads CASSSGTGGVLGNQPQHF. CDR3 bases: TGTGCCAGCAGCTCCGGGACAGGGGGCGTCTTGGGCAATCAGCCCCAGCATTTT.

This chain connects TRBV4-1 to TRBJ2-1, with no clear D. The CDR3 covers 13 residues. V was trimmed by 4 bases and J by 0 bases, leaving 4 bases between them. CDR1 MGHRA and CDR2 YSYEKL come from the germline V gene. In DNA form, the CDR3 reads TGCGCCAGCAGCCCTAACTCCTACAATGAGCAGTTCTTC. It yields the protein CASSPNSYNEQFF.

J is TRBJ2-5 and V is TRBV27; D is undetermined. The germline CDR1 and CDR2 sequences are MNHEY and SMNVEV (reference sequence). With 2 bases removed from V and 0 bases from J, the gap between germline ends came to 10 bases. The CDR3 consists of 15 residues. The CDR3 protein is CASSLSLVYQETQYF. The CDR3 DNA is TGTGCCAGCAGTTTAAGCCTTGTGTACCAAGAGACCCAGTACTTC.

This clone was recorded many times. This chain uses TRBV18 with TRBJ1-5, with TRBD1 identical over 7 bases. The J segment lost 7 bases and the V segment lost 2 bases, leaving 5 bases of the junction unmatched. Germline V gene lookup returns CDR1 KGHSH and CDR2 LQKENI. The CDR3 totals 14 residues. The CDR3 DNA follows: TGTGCCAGCTCACCAGAGGGGGCCGGGCAGCCCCAGCATTTT. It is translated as CASSPEGAGQPQHF.

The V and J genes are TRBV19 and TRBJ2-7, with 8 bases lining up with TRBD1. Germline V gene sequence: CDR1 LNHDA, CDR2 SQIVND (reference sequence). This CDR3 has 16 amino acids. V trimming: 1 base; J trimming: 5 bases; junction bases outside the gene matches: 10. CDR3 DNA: TGTGCCAGTAGTATAGCTGGACAGGGTTTTTATAACGAGCAGTACTTC. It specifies CASSIAGQGFYNEQYF.

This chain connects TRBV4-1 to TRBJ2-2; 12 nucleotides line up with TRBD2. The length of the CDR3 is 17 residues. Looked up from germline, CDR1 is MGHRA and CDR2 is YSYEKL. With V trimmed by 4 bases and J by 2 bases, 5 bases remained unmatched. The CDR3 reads CASSPPSGRVNTGELFF. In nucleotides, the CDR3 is TGCGCCAGCAGCCCCCCTAGCGGGAGGGTTAACACCGGGGAGCTGTTTTTT.

Here the CDR3 reads CASSRTGDGNYGYTF. The CDR3 DNA reads as TGTGCCAGCAGTCGGACAGGGGACGGTAACTATGGCTACACCTTC. The rearrangement joins TRBV6-5 to TRBJ1-2; 9 bases fit TRBD1. The CDR3 sequence is 15 residues long. The J segment lost 1 base and the V segment lost 5 bases, leaving 5 bases of the junction unmatched. Germline CDR1 MNHEY, CDR2 SVGAGI.

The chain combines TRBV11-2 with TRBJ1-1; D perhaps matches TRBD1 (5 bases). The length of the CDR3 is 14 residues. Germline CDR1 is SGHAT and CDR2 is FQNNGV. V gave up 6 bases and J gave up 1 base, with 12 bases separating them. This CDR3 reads CASRAGQWNTEAFF. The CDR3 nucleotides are TGTGCCAGCAGGGCAGGGCAATGGAACACTGAAGCTTTCTTT.

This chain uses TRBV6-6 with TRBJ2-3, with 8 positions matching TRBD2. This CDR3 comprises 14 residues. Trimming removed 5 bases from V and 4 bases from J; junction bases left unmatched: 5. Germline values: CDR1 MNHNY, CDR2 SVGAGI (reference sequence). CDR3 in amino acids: CASSKAGVADTQYF. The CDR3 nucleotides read TGTGCCAGCAGTAAAGCGGGAGTGGCAGATACGCAGTATTTT.

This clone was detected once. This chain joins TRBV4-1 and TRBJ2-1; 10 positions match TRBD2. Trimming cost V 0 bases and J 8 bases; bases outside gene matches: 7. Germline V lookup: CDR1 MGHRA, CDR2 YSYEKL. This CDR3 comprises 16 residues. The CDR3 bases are TGCGCCAGCAGCCAAGATTCTAACCTAGCGGGAGATGAGCAGTTCTTC. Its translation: CASSQDSNLAGDEQFF.

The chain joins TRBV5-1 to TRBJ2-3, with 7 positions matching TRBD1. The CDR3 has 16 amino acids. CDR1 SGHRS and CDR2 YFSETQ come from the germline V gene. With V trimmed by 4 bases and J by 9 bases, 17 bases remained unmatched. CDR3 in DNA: TGCGCCAGCAGCCCGGGACAGTTAGCTAGCAGGGGGACGCAGTATTTT. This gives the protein CASSPGQLASRGTQYF.

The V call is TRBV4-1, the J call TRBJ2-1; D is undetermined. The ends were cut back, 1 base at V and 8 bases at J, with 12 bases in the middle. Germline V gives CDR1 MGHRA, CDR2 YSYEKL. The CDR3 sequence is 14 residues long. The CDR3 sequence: CASSQAFGEDEQFF. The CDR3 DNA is TGCGCCAGCAGCCAAGCTTTCGGTGAGGATGAGCAGTTCTTC.

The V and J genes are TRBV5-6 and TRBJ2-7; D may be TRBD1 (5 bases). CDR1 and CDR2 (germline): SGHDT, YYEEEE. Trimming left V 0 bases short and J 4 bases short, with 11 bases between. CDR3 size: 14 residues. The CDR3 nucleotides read TGTGCCAGCAGCTTGGCAGGGCGGCTATACGAGCAGTACTTC. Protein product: CASSLAGRLYEQYF.

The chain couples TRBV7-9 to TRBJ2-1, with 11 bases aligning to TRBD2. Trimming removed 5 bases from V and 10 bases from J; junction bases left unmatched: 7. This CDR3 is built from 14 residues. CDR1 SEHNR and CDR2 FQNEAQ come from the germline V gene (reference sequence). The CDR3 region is CASSGTSGIDEQFF. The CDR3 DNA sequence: TGTGCCAGCAGCGGGACTAGCGGAATTGACGAGCAGTTCTTC.

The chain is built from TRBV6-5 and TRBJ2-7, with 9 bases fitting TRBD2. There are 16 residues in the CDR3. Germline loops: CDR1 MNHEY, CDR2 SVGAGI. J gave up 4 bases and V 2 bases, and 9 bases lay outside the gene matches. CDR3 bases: TGTGCCAGCAGTTACCGGGGTAGCGGGAGAAGTTACGAGCAGTACTTC. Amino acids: CASSYRGSGRSYEQYF.

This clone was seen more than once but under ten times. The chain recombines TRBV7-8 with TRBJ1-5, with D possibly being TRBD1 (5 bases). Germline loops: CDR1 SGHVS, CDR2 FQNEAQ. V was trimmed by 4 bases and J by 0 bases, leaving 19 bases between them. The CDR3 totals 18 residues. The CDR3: CASSSGGPNTHSNQPQHF. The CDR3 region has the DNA TGTGCCAGCAGCTCCGGGGGACCAAATACTCATAGCAATCAGCCCCAGCATTTT.

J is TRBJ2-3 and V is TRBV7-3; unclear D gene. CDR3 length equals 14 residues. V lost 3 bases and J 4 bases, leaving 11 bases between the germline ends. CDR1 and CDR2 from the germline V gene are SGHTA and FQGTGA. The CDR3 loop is CASSLAVAPDTQYF. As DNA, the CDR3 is TGTGCCAGCAGCTTGGCGGTAGCCCCAGATACGCAGTATTTT.

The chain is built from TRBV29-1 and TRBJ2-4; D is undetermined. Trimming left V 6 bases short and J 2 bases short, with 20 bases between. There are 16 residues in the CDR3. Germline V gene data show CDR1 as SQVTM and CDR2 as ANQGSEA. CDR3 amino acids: CSVTKAPGATKNIQYF. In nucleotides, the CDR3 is TGCAGCGTGACCAAGGCCCCCGGAGCGACCAAAAACATTCAGTACTTC.

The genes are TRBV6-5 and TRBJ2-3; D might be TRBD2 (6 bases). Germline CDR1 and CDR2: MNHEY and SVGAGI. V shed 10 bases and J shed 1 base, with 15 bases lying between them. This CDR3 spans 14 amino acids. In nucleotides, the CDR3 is TGTGCCACCCGGGGGAGTAGCGGCACAGATACGCAGTATTTT. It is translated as CATRGSSGTDTQYF.

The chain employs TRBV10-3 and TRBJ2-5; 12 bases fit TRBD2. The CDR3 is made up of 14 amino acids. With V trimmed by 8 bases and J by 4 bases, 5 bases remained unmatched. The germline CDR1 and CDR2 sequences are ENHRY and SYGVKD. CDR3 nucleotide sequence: TGTGCCATCGGAACGGGACTAGCGGGAGAGACCCAGTACTTC. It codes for CAIGTGLAGETQYF.

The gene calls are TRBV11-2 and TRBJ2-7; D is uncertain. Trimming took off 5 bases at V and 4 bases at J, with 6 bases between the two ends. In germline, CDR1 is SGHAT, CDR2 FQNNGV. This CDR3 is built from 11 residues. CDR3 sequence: CASSLLYEQYF. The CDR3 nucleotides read TGTGCCAGCAGCCTCCTTTACGAGCAGTACTTC.

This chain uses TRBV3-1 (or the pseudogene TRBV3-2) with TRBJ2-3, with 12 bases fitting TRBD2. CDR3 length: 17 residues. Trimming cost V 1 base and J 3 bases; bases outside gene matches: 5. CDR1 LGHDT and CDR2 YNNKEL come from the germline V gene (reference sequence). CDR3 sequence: CASSQGLAGARTDTQYF. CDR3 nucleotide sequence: TGTGCCAGCAGCCAAGGACTAGCGGGAGCAAGAACAGATACGCAGTATTTT.

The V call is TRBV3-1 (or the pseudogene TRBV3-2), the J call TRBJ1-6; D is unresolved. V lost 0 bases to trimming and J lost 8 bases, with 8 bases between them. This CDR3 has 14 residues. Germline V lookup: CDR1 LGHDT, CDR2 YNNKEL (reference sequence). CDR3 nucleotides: TGTGCCAGCAGCCAAGAGGGGAGGGATTCACCCCTCCACTTT. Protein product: CASSQEGRDSPLHF.

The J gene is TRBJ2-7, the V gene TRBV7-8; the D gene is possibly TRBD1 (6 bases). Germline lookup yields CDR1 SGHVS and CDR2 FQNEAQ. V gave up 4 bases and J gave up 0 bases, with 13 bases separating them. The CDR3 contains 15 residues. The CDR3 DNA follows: TGTGCCAGCAGCTACCCCACAGGGAGCTCCTACGAGCAGTACTTC. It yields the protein CASSYPTGSSYEQYF.

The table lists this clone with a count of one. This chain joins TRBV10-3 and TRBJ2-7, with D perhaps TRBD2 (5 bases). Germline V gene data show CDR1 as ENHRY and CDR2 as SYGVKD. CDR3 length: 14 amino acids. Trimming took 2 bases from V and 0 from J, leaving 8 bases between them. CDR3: CAISEAGPSYEQYF. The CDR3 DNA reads TGTGCCATCAGTGAGGCGGGCCCCTCCTACGAGCAGTACTTC.

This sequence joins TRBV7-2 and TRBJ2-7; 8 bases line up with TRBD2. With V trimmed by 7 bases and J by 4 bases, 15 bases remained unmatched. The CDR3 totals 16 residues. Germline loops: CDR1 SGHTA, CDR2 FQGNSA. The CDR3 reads CASTAEDSGAYYEQYF. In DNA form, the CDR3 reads TGTGCCAGCACCGCCGAGGATAGCGGGGCCTATTACGAGCAGTACTTC.

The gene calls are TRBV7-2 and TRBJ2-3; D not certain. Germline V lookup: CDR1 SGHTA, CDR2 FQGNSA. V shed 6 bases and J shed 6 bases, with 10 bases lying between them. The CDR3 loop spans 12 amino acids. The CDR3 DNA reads TGTGCCAGCAGAGACTCTTATGATACGCAGTATTTT. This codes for CASRDSYDTQYF.

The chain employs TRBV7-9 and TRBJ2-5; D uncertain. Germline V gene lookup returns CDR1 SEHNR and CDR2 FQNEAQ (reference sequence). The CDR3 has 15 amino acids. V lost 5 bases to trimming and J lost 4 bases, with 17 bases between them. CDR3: CASSPTRLVRETQYF. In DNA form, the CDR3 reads TGTGCCAGCAGCCCCACCAGGTTGGTGAGAGAGACCCAGTACTTC.

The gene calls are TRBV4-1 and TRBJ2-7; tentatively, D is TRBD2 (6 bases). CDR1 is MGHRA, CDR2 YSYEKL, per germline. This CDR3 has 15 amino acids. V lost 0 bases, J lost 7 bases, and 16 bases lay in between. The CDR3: CASSQDPIGAGEQYF. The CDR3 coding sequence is TGCGCCAGCAGCCAAGATCCCATTGGGGCGGGGGAGCAGTACTTC.